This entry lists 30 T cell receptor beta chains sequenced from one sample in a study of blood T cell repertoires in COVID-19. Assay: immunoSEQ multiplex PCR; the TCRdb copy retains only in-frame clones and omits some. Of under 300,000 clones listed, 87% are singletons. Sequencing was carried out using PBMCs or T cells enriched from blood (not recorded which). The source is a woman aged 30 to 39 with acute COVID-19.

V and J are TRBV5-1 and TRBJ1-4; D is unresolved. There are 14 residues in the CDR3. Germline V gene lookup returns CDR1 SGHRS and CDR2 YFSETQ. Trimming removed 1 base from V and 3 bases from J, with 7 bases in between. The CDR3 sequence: CASSLSGPNEKLFF. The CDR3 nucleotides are TGCGCCAGCAGCTTGTCAGGTCCTAATGAAAAACTGTTTTTT.

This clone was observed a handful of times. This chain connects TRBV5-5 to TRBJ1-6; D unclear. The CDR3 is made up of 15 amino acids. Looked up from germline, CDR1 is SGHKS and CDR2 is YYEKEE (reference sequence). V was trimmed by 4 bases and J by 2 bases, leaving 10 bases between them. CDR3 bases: TGTGCCAGCAGCCCCGCGGGCGCCTATAATTCACCCCTCCACTTT. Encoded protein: CASSPAGAYNSPLHF.

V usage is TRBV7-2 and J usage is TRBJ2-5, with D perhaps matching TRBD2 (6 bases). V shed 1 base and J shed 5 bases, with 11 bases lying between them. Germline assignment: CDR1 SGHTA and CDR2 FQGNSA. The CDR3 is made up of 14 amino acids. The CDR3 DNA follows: TGTGCCAGCAGCTTAGTACGAGGGACTGAGACCCAGTACTTC. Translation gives CASSLVRGTETQYF. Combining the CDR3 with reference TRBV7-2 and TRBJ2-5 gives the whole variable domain GAGVSQSPSNKVTEKGKDVELRCDPISGHTALYWYRQSLGQGLEFLIYFQGNSAPDKSGLPSDRFSAERTGGSVSTLTIQRTQQEDSAVYLCASSLVRGTETQYFGPGTRLLVL.

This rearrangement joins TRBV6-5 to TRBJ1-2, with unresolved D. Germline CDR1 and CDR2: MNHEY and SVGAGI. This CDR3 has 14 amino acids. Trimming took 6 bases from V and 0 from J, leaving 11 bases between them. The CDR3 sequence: CASRVLTANYGYTF. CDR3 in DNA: TGTGCCAGCAGGGTCCTAACCGCTAACTATGGCTACACCTTC.

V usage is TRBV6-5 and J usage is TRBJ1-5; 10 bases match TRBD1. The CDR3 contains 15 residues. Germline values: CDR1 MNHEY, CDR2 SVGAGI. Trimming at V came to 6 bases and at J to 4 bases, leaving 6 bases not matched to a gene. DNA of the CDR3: TGTGCCAGCAGGTCGACAGGGGGCTGGAATCAGCCCCAGCATTTT. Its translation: CASRSTGGWNQPQHF.

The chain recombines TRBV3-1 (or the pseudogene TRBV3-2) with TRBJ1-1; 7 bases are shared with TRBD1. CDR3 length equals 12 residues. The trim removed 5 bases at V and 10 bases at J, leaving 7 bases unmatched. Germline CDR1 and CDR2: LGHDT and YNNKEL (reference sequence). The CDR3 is CASSYDRVGAFF. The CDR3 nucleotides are TGTGCCAGCAGCTATGACAGGGTGGGAGCTTTCTTT.

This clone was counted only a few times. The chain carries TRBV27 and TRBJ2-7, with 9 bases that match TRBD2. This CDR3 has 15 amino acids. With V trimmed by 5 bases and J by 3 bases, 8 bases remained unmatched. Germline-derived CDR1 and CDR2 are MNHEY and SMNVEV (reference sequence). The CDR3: CASSPGTSMSYEQYF. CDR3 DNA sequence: TGTGCCAGCAGTCCGGGGACTAGCATGAGCTACGAGCAGTACTTC.

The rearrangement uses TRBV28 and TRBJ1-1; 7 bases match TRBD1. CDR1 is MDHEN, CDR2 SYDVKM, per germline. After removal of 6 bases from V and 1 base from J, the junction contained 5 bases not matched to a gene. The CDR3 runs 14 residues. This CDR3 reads CASSTGAANTEAFF. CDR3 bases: TGTGCCAGCAGCACAGGGGCCGCGAACACTGAAGCTTTCTTT.

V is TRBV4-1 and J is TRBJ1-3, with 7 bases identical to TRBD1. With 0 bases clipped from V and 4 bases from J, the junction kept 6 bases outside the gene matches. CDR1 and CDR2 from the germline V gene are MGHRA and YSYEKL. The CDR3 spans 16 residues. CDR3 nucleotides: TGCGCCAGCAGCCAAGATTTGGGACAGTCAGGAAACACCATATATTTT. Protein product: CASSQDLGQSGNTIYF.

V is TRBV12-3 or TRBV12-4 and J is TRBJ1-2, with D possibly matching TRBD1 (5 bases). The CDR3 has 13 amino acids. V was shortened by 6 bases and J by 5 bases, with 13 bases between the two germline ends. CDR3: CASSGQGGYGYTF. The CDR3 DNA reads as TGTGCCAGCAGCGGACAAGGAGGGTATGGCTACACCTTC.

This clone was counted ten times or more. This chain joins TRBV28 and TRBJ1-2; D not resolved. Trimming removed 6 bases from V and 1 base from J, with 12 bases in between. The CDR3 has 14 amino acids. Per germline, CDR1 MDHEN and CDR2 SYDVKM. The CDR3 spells CASSLEVFNYGYTF. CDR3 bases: TGTGCCAGCAGCCTGGAGGTTTTTAACTATGGCTACACCTTC.

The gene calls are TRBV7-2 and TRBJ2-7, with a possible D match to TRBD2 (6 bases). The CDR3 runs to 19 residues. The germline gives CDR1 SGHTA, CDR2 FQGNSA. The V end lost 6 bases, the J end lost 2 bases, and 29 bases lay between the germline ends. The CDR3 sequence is CASSSIGVGSGTLPYEQYF. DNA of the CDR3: TGTGCCAGCAGTTCTATAGGGGTCGGTTCGGGGACTCTTCCCTACGAGCAGTACTTC. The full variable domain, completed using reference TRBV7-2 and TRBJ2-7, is GAGVSQSPSNKVTEKGKDVELRCDPISGHTALYWYRQSLGQGLEFLIYFQGNSAPDKSGLPSDRFSAERTGGSVSTLTIQRTQQEDSAVYLCASSSIGVGSGTLPYEQYFGPGTRLTVT.

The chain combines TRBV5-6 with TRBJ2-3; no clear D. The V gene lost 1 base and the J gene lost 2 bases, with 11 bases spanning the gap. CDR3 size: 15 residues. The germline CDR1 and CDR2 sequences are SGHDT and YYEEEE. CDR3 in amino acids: CASSLLGLVTDTQYF. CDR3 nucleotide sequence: TGTGCCAGCAGCTTGCTAGGTCTCGTCACAGATACGCAGTATTTT.

CDR3 loop: CASGDRGIGELFF. CDR3 DNA: TGTGCCAGCGGCGACAGGGGGATCGGGGAGCTGTTTTTT. V is TRBV6-5 and J is TRBJ2-2; 9 positions agree with TRBD1. Germline CDR1 reads MNHEY; CDR2 reads SVGAGI. The CDR3 is 13 residues long. V dropped 8 bases and J dropped 7; count of bases not matched to a gene: 5.

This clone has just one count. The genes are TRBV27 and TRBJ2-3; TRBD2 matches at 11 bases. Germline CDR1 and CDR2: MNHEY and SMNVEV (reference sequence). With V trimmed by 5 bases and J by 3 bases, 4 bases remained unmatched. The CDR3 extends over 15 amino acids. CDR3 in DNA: TGTGCCAGCAGTCCACGGACTAGCGGGACAGATACGCAGTATTTT. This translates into CASSPRTSGTDTQYF.

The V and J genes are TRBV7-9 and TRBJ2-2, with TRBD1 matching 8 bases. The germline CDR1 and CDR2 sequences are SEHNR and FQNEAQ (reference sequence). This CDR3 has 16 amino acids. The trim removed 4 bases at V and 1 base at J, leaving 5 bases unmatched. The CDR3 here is CASSSGQGRNTGELFF. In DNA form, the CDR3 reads TGTGCCAGCAGCTCAGGACAGGGTCGGAACACCGGGGAGCTGTTTTTT.

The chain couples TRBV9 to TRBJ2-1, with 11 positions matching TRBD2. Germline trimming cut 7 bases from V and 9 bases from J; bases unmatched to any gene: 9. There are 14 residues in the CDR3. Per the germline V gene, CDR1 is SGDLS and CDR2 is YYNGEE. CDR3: CASGGTSGRVEQFF. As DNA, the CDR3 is TGTGCCAGCGGAGGGACTAGCGGTAGAGTTGAGCAGTTCTTC.

CDR3 sequence (DNA): TGTGCCAGCAGCTTATTCCAGGGTCGGTTGGAGACCCAGTACTTC. The encoded protein is CASSLFQGRLETQYF. The V gene is TRBV7-2, the J gene TRBJ2-5, with D perhaps TRBD1 (5 bases). The V gene's germline CDR1 is SGHTA and CDR2 FQGNSA. V was cut by 2 bases and J by 5 bases, with 15 bases left in between. CDR3 length equals 15 residues.

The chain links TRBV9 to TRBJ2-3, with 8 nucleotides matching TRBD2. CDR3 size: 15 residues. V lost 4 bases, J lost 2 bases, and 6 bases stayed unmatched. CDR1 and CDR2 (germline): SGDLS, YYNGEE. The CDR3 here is CASSKGLADTDTQYF. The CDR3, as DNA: TGTGCCAGCAGCAAAGGACTAGCAGACACAGATACGCAGTATTTT.

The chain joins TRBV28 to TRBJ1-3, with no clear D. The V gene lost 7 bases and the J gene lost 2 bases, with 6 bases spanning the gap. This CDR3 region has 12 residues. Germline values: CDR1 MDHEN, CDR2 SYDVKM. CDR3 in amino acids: CASTRTGNTIYF. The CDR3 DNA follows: TGTGCCAGCACGAGGACTGGAAACACCATATATTTT.

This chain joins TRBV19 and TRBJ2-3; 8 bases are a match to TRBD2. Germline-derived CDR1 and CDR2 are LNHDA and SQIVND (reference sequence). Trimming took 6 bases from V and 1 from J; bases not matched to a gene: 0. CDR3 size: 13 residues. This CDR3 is CASRAGGTDTQYF. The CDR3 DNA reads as TGTGCCAGTAGAGCGGGGGGCACAGATACGCAGTATTTT. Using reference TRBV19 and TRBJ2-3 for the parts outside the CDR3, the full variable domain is DGGITQSPKYLFRKEGQNVTLSCEQNLNHDAMYWYRQDPGQGLRLIYYSQIVNDFQKGDIAEGYSVSREKKESFPLTVTSAQKNPTAFYLCASRAGGTDTQYFGPGTRLTVL.

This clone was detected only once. CDR3 amino acids: CASSVEWTDFSASSGNTIYF. The CDR3 nucleotides read TGTGCCAGCAGCGTAGAATGGACAGACTTTTCCGCGAGCTCTGGAAACACCATATATTTT. The chain recombines TRBV9 with TRBJ1-3; TRBD1 might be the D (6 bases). This CDR3 contains 20 residues. V lost 0 bases to trimming and J lost 0 bases, with 22 bases between them. Per germline, CDR1 SGDLS and CDR2 YYNGEE.

In nucleotides, the CDR3 is TGTGCCAGCAGTTACCGCGGGACCGGGACTTATACCTACGAGCAGTACTTC. This gives the protein CASSYRGTGTYTYEQYF. The genes are TRBV6-2 or TRBV6-3 and TRBJ2-7; a weak D match, TRBD2 (6 bases). This CDR3 spans 17 amino acids. Looked up from germline, CDR1 is MNHEY and CDR2 is SVGEGT. V was clipped by 2 bases and J by 2 bases, with 19 bases between them.

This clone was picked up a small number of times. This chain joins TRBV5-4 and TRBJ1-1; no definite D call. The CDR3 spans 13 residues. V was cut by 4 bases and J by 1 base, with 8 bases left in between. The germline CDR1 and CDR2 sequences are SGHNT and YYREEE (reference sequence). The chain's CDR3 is CASSVDWNTEAFF. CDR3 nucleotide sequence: TGTGCCAGCAGCGTGGACTGGAACACTGAAGCTTTCTTT.

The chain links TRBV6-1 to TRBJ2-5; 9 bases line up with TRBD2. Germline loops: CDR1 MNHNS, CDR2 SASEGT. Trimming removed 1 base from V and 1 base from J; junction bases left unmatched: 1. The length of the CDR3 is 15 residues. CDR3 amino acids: CASSEEAGGQETQYF. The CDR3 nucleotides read TGTGCCAGCAGTGAAGAAGCGGGGGGCCAAGAGACCCAGTACTTC.

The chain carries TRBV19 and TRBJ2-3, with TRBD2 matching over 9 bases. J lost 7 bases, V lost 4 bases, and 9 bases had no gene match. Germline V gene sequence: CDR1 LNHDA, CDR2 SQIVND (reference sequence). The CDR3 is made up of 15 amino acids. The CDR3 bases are TGTGCCAGTAGTACAGGCCGGACTAGCGTTAATACGCAGTATTTT. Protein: CASSTGRTSVNTQYF.

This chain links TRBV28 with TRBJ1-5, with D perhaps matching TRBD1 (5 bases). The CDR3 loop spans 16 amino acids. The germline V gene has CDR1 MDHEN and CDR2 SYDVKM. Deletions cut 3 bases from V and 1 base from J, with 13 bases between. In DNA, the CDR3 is TGTGCCAGCAGTTTGGGGCGGGGGGGAAGCAATCAGCCCCAGCATTTT. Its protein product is CASSLGRGGSNQPQHF.

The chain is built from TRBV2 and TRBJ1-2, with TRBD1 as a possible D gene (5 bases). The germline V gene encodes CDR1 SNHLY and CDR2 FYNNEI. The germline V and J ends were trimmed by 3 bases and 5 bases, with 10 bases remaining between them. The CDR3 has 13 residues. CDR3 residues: CASSDSGTYGYTF. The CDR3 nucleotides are TGTGCCAGCAGTGACTCAGGGACTTATGGCTACACCTTC.

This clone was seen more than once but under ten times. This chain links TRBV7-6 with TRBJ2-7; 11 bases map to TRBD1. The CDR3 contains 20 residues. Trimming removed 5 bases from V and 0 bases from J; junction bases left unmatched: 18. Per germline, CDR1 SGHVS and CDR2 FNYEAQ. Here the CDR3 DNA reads TGTGCCAGCAGCCCCCCTCCGGGACAGGGGGGAAAGATTCCCTCCTACGAGCAGTACTTC. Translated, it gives CASSPPPGQGGKIPSYEQYF.

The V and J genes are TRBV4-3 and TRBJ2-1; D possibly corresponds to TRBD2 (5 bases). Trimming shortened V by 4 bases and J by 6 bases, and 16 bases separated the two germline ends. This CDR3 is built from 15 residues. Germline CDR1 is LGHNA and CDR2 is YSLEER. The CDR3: CASSPDGLGSNEQFF. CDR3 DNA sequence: TGCGCCAGCAGCCCAGACGGACTGGGGAGCAATGAGCAGTTCTTC.